This T cell receptor (beta chain) was sequenced in a study of T cell responses to AZD1222 COVID-19 vaccine. There are 16 residues in the CDR3. The V end was cut by 5 bases, the J end by 0 bases, with 16 bases between. Germline V lookup: CDR1 SEHNR, CDR2 FQNEAQ (reference sequence). Pooled together were second doses at about 4 or about 12 weeks. Study-level points and caveats: All repertoire sampling was performed exclusively after the peak T cell response. Donors were mostly white British, more females; clonal diversity possibly underestimated. Among spike-specific TCRs, nearly half reportedly target unmutated variant regions.

Of note for this clone: What it binds is not known.

Assay used: immunoSEQ multiplex PCR; TCRdb lists only in-frame clones, some missing. The sample lists about 150,000 clones, over 80% occurring once. The chain carries TRBV7-9 and TRBJ1-1, with D tentatively TRBD1 (5 bases). This TCR was sampled from an adult who received the AZD1222 COVID-19 vaccine. Sequencing used peripheral blood, obtained 28 days after the second AZD1222 dose. In DNA, the CDR3 is TGTGCCAGCAGCCCACCCCGGGGCCGGTTGAACACTGAAGCTTTCTTT. Translation gives CASSPPRGRLNTEAFF.